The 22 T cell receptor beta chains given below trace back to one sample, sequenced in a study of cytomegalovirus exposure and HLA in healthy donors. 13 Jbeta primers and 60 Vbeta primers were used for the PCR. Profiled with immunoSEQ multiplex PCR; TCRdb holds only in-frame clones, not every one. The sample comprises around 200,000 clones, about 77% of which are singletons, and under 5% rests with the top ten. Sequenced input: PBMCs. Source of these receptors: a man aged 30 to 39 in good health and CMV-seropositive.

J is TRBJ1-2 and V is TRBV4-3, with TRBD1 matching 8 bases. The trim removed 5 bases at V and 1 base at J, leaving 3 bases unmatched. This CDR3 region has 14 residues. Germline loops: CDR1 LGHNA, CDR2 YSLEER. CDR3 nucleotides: TGCGCCAGCAGCGAGGGACAGGATAACTATGGCTACACCTTC. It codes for CASSEGQDNYGYTF.

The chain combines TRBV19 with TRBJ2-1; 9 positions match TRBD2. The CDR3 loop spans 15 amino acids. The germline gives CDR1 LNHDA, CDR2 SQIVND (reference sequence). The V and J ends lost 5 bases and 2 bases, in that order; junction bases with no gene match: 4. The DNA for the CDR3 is TGTGCCAGTAGTGTTAGCGGGGGAGCCTACAATGAGCAGTTCTTC. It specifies CASSVSGGAYNEQFF.

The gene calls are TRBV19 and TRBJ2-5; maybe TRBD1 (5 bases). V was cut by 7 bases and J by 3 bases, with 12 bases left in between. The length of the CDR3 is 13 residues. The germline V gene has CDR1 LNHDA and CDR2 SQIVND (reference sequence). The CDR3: CASNNRRKETQYF. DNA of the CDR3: TGTGCCAGTAATAACAGGAGAAAAGAGACCCAGTACTTC.

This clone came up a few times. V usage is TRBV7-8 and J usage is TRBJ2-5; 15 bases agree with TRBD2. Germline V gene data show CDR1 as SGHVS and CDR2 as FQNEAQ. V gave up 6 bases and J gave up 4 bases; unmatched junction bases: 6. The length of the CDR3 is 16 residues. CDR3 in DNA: TGTGCCAGCAGTCGGACTAGCGGGGGGGCGTTAGAGACCCAGTACTTC. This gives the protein CASSRTSGGALETQYF.

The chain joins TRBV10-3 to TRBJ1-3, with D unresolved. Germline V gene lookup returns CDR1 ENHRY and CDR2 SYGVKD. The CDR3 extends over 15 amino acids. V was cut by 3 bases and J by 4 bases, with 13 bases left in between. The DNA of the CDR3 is TGTGCCATCAGTGACGAGGGAGTTTGGGGAAACACCATATATTTT. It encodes CAISDEGVWGNTIYF.

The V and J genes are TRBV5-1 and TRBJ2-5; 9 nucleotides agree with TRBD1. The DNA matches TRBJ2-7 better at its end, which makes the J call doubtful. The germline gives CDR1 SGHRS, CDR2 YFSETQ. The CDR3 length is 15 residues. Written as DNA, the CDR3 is TGCGCCAGCAGCCGGGGGACAGGGAGCTCCTACGAGCAGTACTTC. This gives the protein CASSRGTGSSYEQYF.

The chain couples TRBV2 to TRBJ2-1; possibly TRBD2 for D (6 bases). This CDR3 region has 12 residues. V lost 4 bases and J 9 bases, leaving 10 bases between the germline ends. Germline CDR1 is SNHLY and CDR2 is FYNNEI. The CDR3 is CASSAGTPEQFF. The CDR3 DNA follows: TGTGCCAGCAGTGCCGGGACTCCTGAGCAGTTCTTC.

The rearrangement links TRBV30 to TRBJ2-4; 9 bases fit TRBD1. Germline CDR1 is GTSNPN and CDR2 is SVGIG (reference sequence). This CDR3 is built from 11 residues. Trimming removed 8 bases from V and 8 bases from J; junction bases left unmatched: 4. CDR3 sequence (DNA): TGTGCCGGAGACAGGGGGTACATTCAGTACTTC. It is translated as CAGDRGYIQYF.

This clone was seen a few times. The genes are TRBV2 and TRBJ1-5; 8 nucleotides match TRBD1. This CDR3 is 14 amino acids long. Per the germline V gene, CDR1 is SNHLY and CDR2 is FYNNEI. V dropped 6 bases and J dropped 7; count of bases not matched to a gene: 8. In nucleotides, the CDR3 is TGTGCCAGCAGGGAACAGGGGGTCCAACAGCCCCAGCATTTT. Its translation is CASREQGVQQPQHF.

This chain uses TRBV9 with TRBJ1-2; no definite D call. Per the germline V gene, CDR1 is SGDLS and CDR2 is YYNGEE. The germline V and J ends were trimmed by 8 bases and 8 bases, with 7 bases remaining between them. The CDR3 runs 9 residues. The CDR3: CASFPGYTF. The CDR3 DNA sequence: TGTGCCAGTTTCCCAGGCTACACCTTC. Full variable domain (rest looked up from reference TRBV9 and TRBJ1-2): DSGVTQTPKHLITATGQRVTLRCSPRSGDLSVYWYQQSLDQGLQFLIQYYNGEERAKGNILERFSAQQFPDLHSELNLSSLELGDSALYFCASFPGYTFGSGTRLTVV.

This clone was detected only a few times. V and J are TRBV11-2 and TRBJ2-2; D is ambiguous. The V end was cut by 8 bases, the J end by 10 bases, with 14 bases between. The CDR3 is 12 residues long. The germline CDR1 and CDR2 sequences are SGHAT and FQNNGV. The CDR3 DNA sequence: TGTGCCAGCTCCGGGTGGATTGAGGAGCTGTTTTTT. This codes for CASSGWIEELFF.

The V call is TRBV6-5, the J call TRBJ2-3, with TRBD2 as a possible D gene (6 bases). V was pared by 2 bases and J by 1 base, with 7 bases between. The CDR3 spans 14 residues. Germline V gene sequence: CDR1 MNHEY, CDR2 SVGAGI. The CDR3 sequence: CASSYGEGTDTQYF. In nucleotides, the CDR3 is TGTGCCAGCAGTTACGGGGAGGGCACAGATACGCAGTATTTT.

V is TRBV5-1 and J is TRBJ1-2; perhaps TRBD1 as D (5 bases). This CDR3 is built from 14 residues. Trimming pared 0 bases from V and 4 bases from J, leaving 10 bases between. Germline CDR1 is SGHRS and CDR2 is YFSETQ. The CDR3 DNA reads TGCGCCAGCAGCTTGGCACAGGACCTCTATGGCTACACCTTC. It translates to CASSLAQDLYGYTF.

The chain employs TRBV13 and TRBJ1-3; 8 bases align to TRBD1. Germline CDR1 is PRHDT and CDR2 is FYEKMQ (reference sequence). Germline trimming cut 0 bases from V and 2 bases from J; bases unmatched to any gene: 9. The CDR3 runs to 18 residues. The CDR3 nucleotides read TGTGCCAGCAGCTTAGGCCGGCACCCAGGGGGCACTGGAAACACCATATATTTT. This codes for CASSLGRHPGGTGNTIYF.

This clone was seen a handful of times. CDR3 amino acids: CASSYGQGASSYEQYF. The CDR3 nucleotides read TGTGCCAGCAGCTACGGACAGGGGGCCTCATCCTACGAGCAGTACTTC. The genes are TRBV5-6 and TRBJ2-7; the match to TRBD1 covers 11 bases. V was pared by 3 bases and J by 1 base, with 6 bases of the junction left unmatched. From germline, CDR1 is SGHDT and CDR2 YYEEEE. The CDR3 has 16 residues.

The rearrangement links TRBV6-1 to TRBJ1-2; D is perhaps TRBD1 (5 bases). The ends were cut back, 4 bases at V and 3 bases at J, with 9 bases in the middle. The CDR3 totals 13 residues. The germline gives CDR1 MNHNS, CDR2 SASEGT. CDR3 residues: CASSVQEYYGYTF. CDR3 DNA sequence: TGTGCCAGCAGTGTACAGGAATACTATGGCTACACCTTC.

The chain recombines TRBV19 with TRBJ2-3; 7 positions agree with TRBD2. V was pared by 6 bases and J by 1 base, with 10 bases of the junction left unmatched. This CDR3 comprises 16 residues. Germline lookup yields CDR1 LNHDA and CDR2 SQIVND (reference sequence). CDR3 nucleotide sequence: TGTGCCAGTAGGGGAGGGAAAGCGGGCCGCACAGATACGCAGTATTTT. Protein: CASRGGKAGRTDTQYF.

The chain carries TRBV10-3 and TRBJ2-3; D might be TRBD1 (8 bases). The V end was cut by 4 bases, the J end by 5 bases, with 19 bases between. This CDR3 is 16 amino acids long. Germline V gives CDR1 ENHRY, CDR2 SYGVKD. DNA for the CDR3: TGTGCCATCAGTGGCATAGGACAGGGACTACAAGATACGCAGTATTTT. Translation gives CAISGIGQGLQDTQYF.

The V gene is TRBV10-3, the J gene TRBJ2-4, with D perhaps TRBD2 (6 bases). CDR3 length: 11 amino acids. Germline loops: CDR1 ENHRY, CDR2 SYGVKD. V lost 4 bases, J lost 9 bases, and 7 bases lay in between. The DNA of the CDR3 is TGTGCCATCAGTGGGGGAGGCATTCAGTACTTC. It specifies CAISGGGIQYF.

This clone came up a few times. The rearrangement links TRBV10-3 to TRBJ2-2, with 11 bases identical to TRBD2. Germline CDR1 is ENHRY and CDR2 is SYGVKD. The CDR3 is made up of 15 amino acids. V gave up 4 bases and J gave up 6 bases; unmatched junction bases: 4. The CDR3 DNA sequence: TGTGCCATCAGTGGGGAGGGACTAGCGGCCGGGGAGCTGTTTTTT. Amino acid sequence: CAISGEGLAAGELFF.

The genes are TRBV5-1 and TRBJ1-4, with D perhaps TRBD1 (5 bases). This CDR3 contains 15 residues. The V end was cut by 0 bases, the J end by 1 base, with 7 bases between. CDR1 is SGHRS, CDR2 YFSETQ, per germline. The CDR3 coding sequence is TGCGCCAGCAGCTTGGGGAGGGGAACTAATGAAAAACTGTTTTTT. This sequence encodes CASSLGRGTNEKLFF.

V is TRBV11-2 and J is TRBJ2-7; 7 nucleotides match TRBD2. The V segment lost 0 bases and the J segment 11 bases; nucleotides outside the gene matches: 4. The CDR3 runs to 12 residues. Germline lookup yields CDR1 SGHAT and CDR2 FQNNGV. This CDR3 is CASSLDGGGKYF. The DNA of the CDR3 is TGTGCCAGCAGCTTAGATGGGGGGGGAAAGTACTTC.